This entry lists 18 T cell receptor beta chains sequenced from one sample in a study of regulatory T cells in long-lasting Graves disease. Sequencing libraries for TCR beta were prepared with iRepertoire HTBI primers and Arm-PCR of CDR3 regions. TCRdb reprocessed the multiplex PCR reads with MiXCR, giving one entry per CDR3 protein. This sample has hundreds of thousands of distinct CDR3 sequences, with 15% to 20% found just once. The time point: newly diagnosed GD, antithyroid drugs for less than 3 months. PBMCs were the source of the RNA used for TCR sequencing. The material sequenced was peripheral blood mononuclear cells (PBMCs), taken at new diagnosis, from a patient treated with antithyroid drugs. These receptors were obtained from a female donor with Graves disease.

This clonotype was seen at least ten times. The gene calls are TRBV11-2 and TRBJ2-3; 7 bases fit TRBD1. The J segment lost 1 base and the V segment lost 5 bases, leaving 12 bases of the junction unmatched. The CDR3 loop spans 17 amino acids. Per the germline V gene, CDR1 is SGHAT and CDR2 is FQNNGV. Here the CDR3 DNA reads TGTGCCAGCAGCATCCGACACCACAGGGGACGCACAGATACGCAGTATTTT. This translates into CASSIRHHRGRTDTQYF.

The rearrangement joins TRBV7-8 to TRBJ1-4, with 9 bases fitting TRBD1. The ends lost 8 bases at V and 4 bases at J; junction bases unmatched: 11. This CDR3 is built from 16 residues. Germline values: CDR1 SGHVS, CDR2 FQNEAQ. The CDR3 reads CASSGDRGGFNEKLFF. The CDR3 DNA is TGTGCCAGCTCCGGAGACAGGGGGGGGTTTAATGAAAAACTGTTTTTT.

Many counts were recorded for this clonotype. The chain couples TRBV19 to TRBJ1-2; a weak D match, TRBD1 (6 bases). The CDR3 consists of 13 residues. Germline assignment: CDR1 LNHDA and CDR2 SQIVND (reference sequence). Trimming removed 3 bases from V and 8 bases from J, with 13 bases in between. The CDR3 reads CASSITGSVGYTF. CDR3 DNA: TGTGCCAGTAGTATCACAGGGTCGGTCGGCTACACCTTC.

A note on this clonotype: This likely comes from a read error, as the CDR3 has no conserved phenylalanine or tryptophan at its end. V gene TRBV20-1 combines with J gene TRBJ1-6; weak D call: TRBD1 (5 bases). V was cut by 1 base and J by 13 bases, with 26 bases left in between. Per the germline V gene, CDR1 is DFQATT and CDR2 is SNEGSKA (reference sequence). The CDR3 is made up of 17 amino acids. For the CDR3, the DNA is TGCAGTGCTAGAGGCGCGGTCGGTGGAAGGGGCGGTTCTCCCCTCCACTCT. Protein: CSARGAVGGRGGSPLHS.

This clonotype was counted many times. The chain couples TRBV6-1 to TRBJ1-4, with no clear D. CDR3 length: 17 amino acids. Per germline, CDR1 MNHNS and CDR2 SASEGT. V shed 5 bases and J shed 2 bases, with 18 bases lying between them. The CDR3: CASSPGGRGWTNEKLFF. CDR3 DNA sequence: TGTGCCAGCAGTCCCGGAGGGCGCGGGTGGACTAATGAAAAACTGTTTTTT.

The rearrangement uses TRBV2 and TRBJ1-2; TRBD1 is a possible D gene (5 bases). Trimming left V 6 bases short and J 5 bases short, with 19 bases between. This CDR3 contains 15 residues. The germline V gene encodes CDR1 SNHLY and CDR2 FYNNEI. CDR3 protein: CASRPRQKLIYGYTF. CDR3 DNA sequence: TGTGCCAGCAGACCCAGACAGAAATTAATATATGGCTACACCTTC.

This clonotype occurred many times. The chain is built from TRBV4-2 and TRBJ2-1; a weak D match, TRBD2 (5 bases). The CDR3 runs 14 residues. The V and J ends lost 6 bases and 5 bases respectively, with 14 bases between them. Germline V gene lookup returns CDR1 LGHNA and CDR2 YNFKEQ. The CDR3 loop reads CASRWGEGNNEQFF. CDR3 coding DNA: TGTGCCAGCAGGTGGGGTGAGGGAAACAATGAGCAGTTCTTC.

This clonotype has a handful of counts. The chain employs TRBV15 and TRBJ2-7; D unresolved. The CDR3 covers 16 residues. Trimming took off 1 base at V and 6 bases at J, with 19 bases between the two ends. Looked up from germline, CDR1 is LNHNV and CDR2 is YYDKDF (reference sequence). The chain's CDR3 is CATSRGPSGGISEQYF. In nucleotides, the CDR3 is TGTGCCACCAGCAGAGGTCCCTCGGGCGGCATCTCCGAGCAGTACTTC.

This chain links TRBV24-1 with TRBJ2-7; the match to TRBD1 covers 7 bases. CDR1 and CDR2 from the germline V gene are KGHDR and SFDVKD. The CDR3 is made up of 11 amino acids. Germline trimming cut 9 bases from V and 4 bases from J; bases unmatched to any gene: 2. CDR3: CATSQGYEQYF. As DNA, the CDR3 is TGTGCCACCTCACAGGGGTACGAGCAGTACTTC.

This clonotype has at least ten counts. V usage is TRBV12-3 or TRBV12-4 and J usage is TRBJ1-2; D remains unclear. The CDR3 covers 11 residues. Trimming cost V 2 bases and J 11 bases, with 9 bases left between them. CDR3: CASSLMQEYTF. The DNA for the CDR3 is TGTGCCAGCAGTTTAATGCAGGAATACACCTTC.

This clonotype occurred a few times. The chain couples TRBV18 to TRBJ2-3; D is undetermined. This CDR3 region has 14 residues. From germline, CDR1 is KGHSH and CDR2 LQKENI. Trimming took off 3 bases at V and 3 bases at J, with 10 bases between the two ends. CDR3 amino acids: CASSPQWVTDTQYF. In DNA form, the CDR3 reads TGTGCCAGCTCACCTCAATGGGTTACAGATACGCAGTATTTT. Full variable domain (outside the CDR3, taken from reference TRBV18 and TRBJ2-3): NAGVMQNPRHLVRRRGQEARLRCSPMKGHSHVYWYRQLPEEGLKFMVYLQKENIIDESGMPKERFSAEFPKEGPSILRIQQVVRGDSAAYFCASSPQWVTDTQYFGPGTRLTVL.

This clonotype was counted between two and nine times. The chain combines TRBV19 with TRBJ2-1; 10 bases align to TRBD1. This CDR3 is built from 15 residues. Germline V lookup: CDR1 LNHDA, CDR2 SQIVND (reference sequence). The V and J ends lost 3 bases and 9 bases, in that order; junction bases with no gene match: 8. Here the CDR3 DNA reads TGTGCCAGTAGTATTGGCTTGGGACAGGGGAGTGAGCAGTTCTTC. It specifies CASSIGLGQGSEQFF.

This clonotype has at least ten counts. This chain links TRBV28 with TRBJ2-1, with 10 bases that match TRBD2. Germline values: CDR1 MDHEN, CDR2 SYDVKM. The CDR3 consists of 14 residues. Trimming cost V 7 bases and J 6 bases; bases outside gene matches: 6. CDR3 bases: TGTGCCAGCAAAAAGCGGGAGGGCCTCAATGAGCAGTTCTTC. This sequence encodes CASKKREGLNEQFF.

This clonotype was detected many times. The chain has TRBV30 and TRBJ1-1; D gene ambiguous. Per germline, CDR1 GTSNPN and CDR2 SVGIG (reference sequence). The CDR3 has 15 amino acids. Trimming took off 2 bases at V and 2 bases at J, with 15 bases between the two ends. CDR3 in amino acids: CAWSPRSWANTEAFF. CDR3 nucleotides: TGTGCCTGGAGTCCTCGATCGTGGGCTAACACTGAAGCTTTCTTT.

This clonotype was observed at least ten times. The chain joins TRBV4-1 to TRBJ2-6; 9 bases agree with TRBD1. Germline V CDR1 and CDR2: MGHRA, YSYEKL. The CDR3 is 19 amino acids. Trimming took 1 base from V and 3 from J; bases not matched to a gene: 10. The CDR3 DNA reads TGCGCCAGCAGCCAAGCACAGGGGGCGGCGGACCTTGGGGCCAACGTCCTGACTTTC. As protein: CASSQAQGAADLGANVLTF.

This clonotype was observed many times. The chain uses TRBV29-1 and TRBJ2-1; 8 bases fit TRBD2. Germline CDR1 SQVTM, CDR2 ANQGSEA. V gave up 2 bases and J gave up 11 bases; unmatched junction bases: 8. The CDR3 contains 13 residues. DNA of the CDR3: TGCAGCGTTGAACGTGGTGGCGGGAGGAAGCAGTTCTTC. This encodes CSVERGGGRKQFF.

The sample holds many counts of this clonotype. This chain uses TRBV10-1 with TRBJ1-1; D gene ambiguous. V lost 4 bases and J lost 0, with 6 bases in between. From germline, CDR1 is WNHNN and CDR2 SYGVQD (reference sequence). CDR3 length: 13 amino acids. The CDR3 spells CASSGDLNTEAFF. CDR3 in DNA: TGCGCCAGCAGTGGGGATTTGAACACTGAAGCTTTCTTT.

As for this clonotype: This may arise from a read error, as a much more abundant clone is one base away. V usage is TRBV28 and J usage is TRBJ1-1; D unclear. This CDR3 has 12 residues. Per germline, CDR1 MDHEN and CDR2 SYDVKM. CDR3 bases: TGTGTCAGCACTCGGACGTGGACTGAAGCTTTCTTT. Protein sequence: CVSTRTWTEAFF.